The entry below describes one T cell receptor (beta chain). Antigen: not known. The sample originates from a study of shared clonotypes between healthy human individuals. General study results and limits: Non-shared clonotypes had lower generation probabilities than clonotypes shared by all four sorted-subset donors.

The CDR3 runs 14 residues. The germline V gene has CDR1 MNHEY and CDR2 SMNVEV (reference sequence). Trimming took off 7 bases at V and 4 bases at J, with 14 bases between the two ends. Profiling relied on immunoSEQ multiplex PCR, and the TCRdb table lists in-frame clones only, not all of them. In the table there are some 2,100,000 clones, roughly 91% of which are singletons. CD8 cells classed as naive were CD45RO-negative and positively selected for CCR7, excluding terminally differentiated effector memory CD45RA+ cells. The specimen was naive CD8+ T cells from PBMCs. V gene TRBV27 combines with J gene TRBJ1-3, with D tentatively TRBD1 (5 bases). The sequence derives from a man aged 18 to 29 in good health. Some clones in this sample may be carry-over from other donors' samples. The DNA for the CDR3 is TGTGCCAGCAAGCCTTGGGACGGCGGAAACACCATATATTTT. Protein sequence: CASKPWDGGNTIYF.